The 30 T cell receptor beta chains below all came from one sample that was sequenced in a study of cytomegalovirus exposure and HLA in healthy donors. Amplification used 60 Vbeta primers and 13 Jbeta primers. Only in-frame clones appear in the TCRdb table, and some are missing; sequencing was by immunoSEQ multiplex PCR. The data show 130,000 or so clones, and the top ten clones hold 1.5% to 2%. The sample consisted of PBMCs. The source is a woman in her forties in good health and CMV-seropositive.

The V call is TRBV27, the J call TRBJ2-1; D is possibly TRBD2 (5 bases). The germline gives CDR1 MNHEY, CDR2 SMNVEV (reference sequence). This CDR3 region has 12 residues. The CDR3: CSTRASAWGQFF. CDR3 coding DNA: TGTTCCACGAGGGCCTCTGCCTGGGGGCAGTTCTTC.

CDR3 protein: CASSLDAGPYEQYF. CDR3 DNA: TGCGCCAGCAGCCTCGACGCGGGCCCCTACGAGCAGTACTTC. V and J are TRBV4-1 and TRBJ2-7, with a weak D call TRBD2 (5 bases). Germline V lookup: CDR1 MGHRA, CDR2 YSYEKL. The CDR3 has 14 amino acids. Trimming took off 4 bases at V and 2 bases at J, with 12 bases between the two ends.

The gene calls are TRBV30 and TRBJ2-3; no reliable D call. The CDR3 extends over 11 amino acids. Germline assignment: CDR1 GTSNPN and CDR2 SVGIG (reference sequence). Trimming took off 0 bases at V and 5 bases at J, with 3 bases between the two ends. CDR3 bases: TGTGCCTGGAGTGTACAAGATACGCAGTATTTT. Protein sequence: CAWSVQDTQYF. The variable domain in full, with the rest retrieved from reference TRBV30 and TRBJ2-3, is SQTIHQWPATLVQPVGSPLSLECTVEGTSNPNLYWYRQAAGRGLQLLFYSVGIGQISSEVPQNLSASRPQDRQFILSSKKLLLSDSGFYLCAWSVQDTQYFGPGTRLTVL.

The CDR3 bases are TGTGCCAGCAGTTTATCGTTGGTCCCGACTAGCGGCCAGTACTTC. It is translated as CASSLSLVPTSGQYF. J is TRBJ2-7 and V is TRBV27; 9 bases match TRBD2. J lost 10 bases, V lost 0 bases, and 10 bases had no gene match. The CDR3 has 15 residues. Germline V gene sequence: CDR1 MNHEY, CDR2 SMNVEV (reference sequence).

This rearrangement joins TRBV6-1 to TRBJ2-5; 8 bases align to TRBD2. Germline CDR1 and CDR2: MNHNS and SASEGT. Trimming at V came to 1 base and at J to 4 bases, leaving 2 bases not matched to a gene. The CDR3 totals 14 residues. CDR3 DNA sequence: TGTGCCAGCAGTGAAGGACTAGCGACAGAGACCCAGTACTTC. As protein: CASSEGLATETQYF.

This sequence joins TRBV7-9 and TRBJ2-3; 7 nucleotides agree with TRBD2. In germline, CDR1 is SEHNR, CDR2 FQNEAQ (reference sequence). CDR3 length: 14 amino acids. V shed 3 bases, J shed 4 bases, and the junction held 4 bases outside the gene matches. CDR3 in amino acids: CASSFSGSADTQYF. As DNA, the CDR3 is TGTGCCAGCAGCTTTAGCGGGTCCGCAGATACGCAGTATTTT. Together with reference TRBV7-9 and TRBJ2-3, the CDR3 gives the full variable domain: DTGVSQNPRHKITKRGQNVTFRCDPISEHNRLYWYRQTLGQGPEFLTYFQNEAQLEKSRLLSDRFSAERPKGSFSTLEIQRTEQGDSAMYLCASSFSGSADTQYFGPGTRLTVL.

The chain employs TRBV2 and TRBJ2-1, with no clear D. This CDR3 has 12 residues. Trimming took 5 bases from V and 13 from J, leaving 15 bases between them. CDR1 and CDR2 from the germline V gene are SNHLY and FYNNEI. CDR3 amino acids: CASSLPLSRQFF. In nucleotides, the CDR3 is TGTGCCAGCAGTCTTCCACTTAGCCGACAGTTCTTC.

The V gene is TRBV2, the J gene TRBJ2-1; D is possibly TRBD1 (6 bases). V dropped 8 bases and J dropped 0 bases, with 14 bases sitting between them. Looked up from germline, CDR1 is SNHLY and CDR2 is FYNNEI. This CDR3 comprises 15 residues. The DNA of the CDR3 is TGTGCCAGCGCCGGGACAATTAGCTCCTACAATGAGCAGTTCTTC. Its protein is CASAGTISSYNEQFF.

This CDR3 is CSVEGQGLREQFF. CDR3 in DNA: TGCAGCGTTGAAGGGCAGGGGCTACGGGAGCAGTTCTTC. This chain joins TRBV29-1 and TRBJ2-1, with D possibly TRBD1 on 6 matching bases. The length of the CDR3 is 13 residues. Trimming pared 1 base from V and 10 bases from J, leaving 14 bases between. Germline CDR1 is SQVTM and CDR2 is ANQGSEA.

V usage is TRBV11-2 and J usage is TRBJ2-3, with 9 bases fitting TRBD2. The germline V gene has CDR1 SGHAT and CDR2 FQNNGV. This CDR3 has 15 residues. V shed 1 base, J shed 1 base, and the junction held 0 bases outside the gene matches. CDR3 sequence reads: CASSLGGRGTDTQYF. The CDR3 DNA sequence: TGTGCCAGCAGCTTAGGCGGGAGGGGCACAGATACGCAGTATTTT.

This sequence joins TRBV7-2 and TRBJ2-3; a possible D gene is TRBD1 (6 bases). CDR1 is SGHTA and CDR2 is FQGNSA in the germline V gene. CDR3 size: 16 residues. Between the trimmed V and J ends, which lost 2 bases and 4 bases, there was a span of 16 bases. The CDR3 bases are TGTGCCAGCAGCTTATCTGAGGGGGACGGAGCAGATACGCAGTATTTT. Its translation is CASSLSEGDGADTQYF.

The V gene is TRBV29-1, the J gene TRBJ1-1, with D maybe TRBD1 (6 bases). V was trimmed by 2 bases and J by 1 base, leaving 11 bases between them. Germline CDR1 is SQVTM and CDR2 is ANQGSEA. The CDR3 spans 14 residues. CDR3 loop: CSVEITGRNTEAFF. The CDR3 DNA is TGCAGCGTTGAAATTACAGGGAGGAACACTGAAGCTTTCTTT.

The chain links TRBV25-1 to TRBJ2-1, with D possibly matching TRBD2 (5 bases). CDR1 is MGHDK and CDR2 is SYGVNS in the germline V gene. The CDR3 contains 11 residues. Deletions cut 7 bases from V and 9 bases from J, with 10 bases between. CDR3 DNA sequence: TGTGCCAGCAAAAACGGGATTGAGCAGTTCTTC. This gives the protein CASKNGIEQFF.

This chain links TRBV10-1 with TRBJ2-5; 9 bases align to TRBD2. The CDR3 covers 15 residues. V gave up 5 bases and J gave up 4 bases; unmatched junction bases: 8. Germline lookup yields CDR1 WNHNN and CDR2 SYGVQD (reference sequence). The DNA of the CDR3 is TGCGCCAGCAGTAGAGTAGCGGGAGTAGGAGAGACCCAGTACTTC. Translated: CASSRVAGVGETQYF.

The J gene is TRBJ1-1, the V gene TRBV6-4, with 12 bases matching TRBD1. The CDR3 covers 14 residues. V trimming: 7 bases; J trimming: 10 bases; junction bases outside the gene matches: 10. Per the germline V gene, CDR1 is MRHNA and CDR2 is SNTAGT. CDR3 in amino acids: CASKGRDRGPSAFF. CDR3 in DNA: TGTGCCAGCAAAGGCCGGGACAGGGGGCCTTCAGCTTTCTTT.

The rearrangement links TRBV14 to TRBJ1-4, with D possibly being TRBD1 (5 bases). Germline assignment: CDR1 SGHDN and CDR2 FVKESK. Trimming took off 0 bases at V and 8 bases at J, with 16 bases between the two ends. This CDR3 has 16 residues. The CDR3 sequence is CASSQDGGVSGEKLFF. CDR3 bases: TGTGCCAGCAGCCAAGATGGGGGGGTCTCGGGCGAAAAACTGTTTTTT.

In DNA, the CDR3 is TGCGCCAGCAGCTTGAATGCAGGCCTACCGGATAGCTACACCTTC. Its translation is CASSLNAGLPDSYTF. The chain carries TRBV5-1 and TRBJ1-2; D remains ambiguous. V was trimmed by 1 base and J by 9 bases, leaving 19 bases between them. The CDR3 is 15 amino acids. CDR1 and CDR2 (germline): SGHRS, YFSETQ.

The CDR3 sequence: CSACETGLAFDDTQYF. DNA for the CDR3: TGCAGCGCTTGTGAGACAGGACTAGCGTTTGACGATACGCAGTATTTT. The J gene is TRBJ2-3, the V gene TRBV29-1, with 9 bases that match TRBD2. The germline V gene encodes CDR1 SQVTM and CDR2 ANQGSEA. Trimming took 7 bases from V and 6 from J; bases not matched to a gene: 17. The CDR3 has 16 amino acids.

This chain uses TRBV10-3 with TRBJ2-3; D gene uncertain. The germline gives CDR1 ENHRY, CDR2 SYGVKD. The CDR3 covers 11 residues. V was cut by 9 bases and J by 2 bases, with 6 bases left in between. Written as DNA, the CDR3 is TGTGCCATACAAATCACAGATACGCAGTATTTT. Amino acid sequence: CAIQITDTQYF.

V usage is TRBV4-3 and J usage is TRBJ2-7; possibly TRBD1 for D (5 bases). Trimming removed 1 base from V and 4 bases from J, with 11 bases in between. The CDR3 spans 14 residues. Per germline, CDR1 LGHNA and CDR2 YSLEER. The CDR3 spells CASSQAGQGYEQYF. For the CDR3, the DNA is TGCGCCAGCAGCCAAGCGGGTCAGGGTTACGAGCAGTACTTC.

The J gene is TRBJ2-1, the V gene TRBV5-6; 10 bases agree with TRBD2. CDR1 is SGHDT and CDR2 is YYEEEE in the germline V gene. CDR3 length: 15 amino acids. The J segment lost 5 bases and the V segment lost 4 bases, leaving 6 bases of the junction unmatched. CDR3 sequence reads: CASSPGTSENNEQFF. For the CDR3, the DNA is TGTGCCAGCAGCCCCGGGACTAGCGAAAACAATGAGCAGTTCTTC.

This sequence joins TRBV5-1 and TRBJ2-2; D might be TRBD2 (7 bases). Between the trimmed V and J ends, which lost 0 bases and 7 bases, there was a span of 13 bases. Germline values: CDR1 SGHRS, CDR2 YFSETQ. The CDR3 runs to 15 residues. The CDR3 is CASSLAAGANGELFF. CDR3 nucleotides: TGCGCCAGCAGCTTGGCCGCGGGGGCGAACGGGGAGCTGTTTTTT.

The chain employs TRBV7-2 and TRBJ2-2, with 7 bases fitting TRBD2. The V gene's germline CDR1 is SGHTA and CDR2 FQGNSA. V trimming: 1 base; J trimming: 4 bases; junction bases outside the gene matches: 3. The CDR3 consists of 15 residues. This CDR3 reads CASSLGGRPTGELFF. In DNA form, the CDR3 reads TGTGCCAGCAGCTTAGGCGGGAGACCCACCGGGGAGCTGTTTTTT. The full variable domain, in which reference TRBV7-2 and TRBJ2-2 provide the parts outside the CDR3, is GAGVSQSPSNKVTEKGKDVELRCDPISGHTALYWYRQSLGQGLEFLIYFQGNSAPDKSGLPSDRFSAERTGGSVSTLTIQRTQQEDSAVYLCASSLGGRPTGELFFGEGSRLTVL.

This chain links TRBV27 with TRBJ2-2; the match to TRBD1 covers 8 bases. Germline CDR1 is MNHEY and CDR2 is SMNVEV (reference sequence). The V segment lost 3 bases and the J segment 7 bases; nucleotides outside the gene matches: 13. CDR3 length: 17 amino acids. As DNA, the CDR3 is TGTGCCAGCAGTTTTGGGGGTGGCAGGGGGCCTAGCGGGGAGCTGTTTTTT. Translating it yields CASSFGGGRGPSGELFF.

V is TRBV14 and J is TRBJ2-5, with 8 bases matching TRBD2. Trimming took 4 bases from V and 3 from J; bases not matched to a gene: 7. This CDR3 is 15 amino acids long. Germline V gene data show CDR1 as SGHDN and CDR2 as FVKESK. The CDR3 reads CASSRRAGGKETQYF. The CDR3 bases are TGTGCCAGCAGCCGAAGGGCGGGGGGCAAAGAGACCCAGTACTTC.

The chain employs TRBV5-1 and TRBJ2-7; TRBD1 agrees at 8 bases. J was trimmed by 2 bases and V by 5 bases; bases with no gene match: 12. Germline values: CDR1 SGHRS, CDR2 YFSETQ. CDR3 length: 16 residues. The CDR3 loop is CASRPQPTGVTYEQYF. DNA of the CDR3: TGCGCCAGCAGGCCCCAACCGACAGGGGTGACCTACGAGCAGTACTTC. Combining the CDR3 with reference TRBV5-1 and TRBJ2-7 gives the whole variable domain KAGVTQTPRYLIKTRGQQVTLSCSPISGHRSVSWYQQTPGQGLQFLFEYFSETQRNKGNFPGRFSGRQFSNSRSEMNVSTLELGDSALYLCASRPQPTGVTYEQYFGPGTRLTVT.

The chain combines TRBV15 with TRBJ2-3; D remains unclear. The V gene lost 1 base and the J gene lost 3 bases, with 8 bases spanning the gap. Germline values: CDR1 LNHNV, CDR2 YYDKDF (reference sequence). The CDR3 has 14 amino acids. This CDR3 reads CATSRGGRTDTQYF. The CDR3 DNA reads as TGTGCCACCAGCAGAGGAGGCAGAACAGATACGCAGTATTTT.

V and J are TRBV5-1 and TRBJ2-2, with TRBD2 matching over 9 bases. Germline assignment: CDR1 SGHRS and CDR2 YFSETQ. CDR3 size: 16 residues. The V gene end was trimmed by 4 bases and the J gene end by 4 bases; junction bases not matched to a gene: 8. CDR3 DNA sequence: TGCGCCAGCAGCGTCTTTAGCGGGAGTGGCACCGGGGAGCTGTTTTTT. Protein: CASSVFSGSGTGELFF.

The chain's CDR3 is CAIRGDRRRNTIYF. As DNA, the CDR3 is TGTGCCATCAGAGGGGACAGGAGGAGAAACACCATATATTTT. The gene calls are TRBV10-3 and TRBJ1-3; TRBD1 aligns across 8 bases. After removal of 6 bases from V and 5 bases from J, the junction contained 6 bases not matched to a gene. Germline V lookup: CDR1 ENHRY, CDR2 SYGVKD. This CDR3 has 14 residues.

The chain couples TRBV5-1 to TRBJ2-1; D may be TRBD1 (6 bases). V was shortened by 0 bases and J by 4 bases, with 11 bases between the two germline ends. This CDR3 spans 15 amino acids. Germline CDR1 is SGHRS and CDR2 is YFSETQ. CDR3 amino acids: CASSLAQGRYNEQFF. For the CDR3, the DNA is TGCGCCAGCAGCTTGGCACAGGGCCGATACAATGAGCAGTTCTTC.